This T cell receptor (beta chain) was sequenced during a study of blood T cell repertoires in COVID-19. Clinical history reported by participants formed the basis on which cohorts were assigned. Authors' processing steps: From reference gene primer amplification, estimates of nucleated cell counts were derived. Profiling relied on immunoSEQ multiplex PCR, and the TCRdb table lists in-frame clones only, not all of them. The D gene and trimming were derived from the DNA, and the V and J assignments and clone size from that table. The sample includes about 270,000 clones, 65% to 90% of them seen just once. Looked up from germline, CDR1 is SGHDT and CDR2 is YYEEEE. V dropped 0 bases and J dropped 4 bases, with 10 bases sitting between them. CDR3 size: 14 residues.

Sequences were obtained from PBMCs or T cells enriched from blood (not recorded which). The rearrangement uses TRBV5-6 and TRBJ1-2; D call uncertain. The clonotype comes from a woman in her 50s with acute COVID-19. The CDR3 DNA sequence: TGTGCCAGCAGCTTGGACCTAGCGGGCTATGGCTACACCTTC. Translated: CASSLDLAGYGYTF.